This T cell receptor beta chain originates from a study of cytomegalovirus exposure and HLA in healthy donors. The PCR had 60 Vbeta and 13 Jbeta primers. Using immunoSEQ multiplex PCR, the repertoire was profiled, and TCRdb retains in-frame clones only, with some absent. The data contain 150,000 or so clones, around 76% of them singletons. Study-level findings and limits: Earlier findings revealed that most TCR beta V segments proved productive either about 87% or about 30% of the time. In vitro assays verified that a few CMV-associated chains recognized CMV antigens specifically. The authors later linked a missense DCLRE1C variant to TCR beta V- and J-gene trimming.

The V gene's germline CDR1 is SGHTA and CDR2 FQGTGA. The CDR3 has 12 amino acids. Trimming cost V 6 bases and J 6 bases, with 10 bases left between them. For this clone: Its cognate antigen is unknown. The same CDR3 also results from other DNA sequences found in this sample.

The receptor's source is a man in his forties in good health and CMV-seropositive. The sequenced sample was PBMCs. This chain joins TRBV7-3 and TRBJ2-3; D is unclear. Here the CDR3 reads CASRHETDTQYF. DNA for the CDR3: TGTGCCAGCAGACACGAAACGGATACGCAGTATTTT.